This is a list of T cell receptor beta chains from one sample in a study of beta chain features in type 1 diabetes. Sequenced by immunoSEQ multiplex PCR; TCRdb stores in-frame clones only, minus some. The data contain about half a million clones, 30% of them singletons. The sequenced material came from naive CD4+ T cells from blood. All receptors derive from a young man in good health. Both conserved end residues are part of each CDR3. A D gene is named only where the DNA matches it firmly. The size of a clone is reported for some rows only, either as once, few or many, or as a class for expanded clones.

d_call j_call clone_size v_call cdr3_aa cdr3_nt
TRBD1 TRBJ2-7 - TRBV29-1 CSVRQGSSYEQYF TGCAGCGTTCGACAGGGGTCCTCCTACGAGCAGTACTTC
TRBD1 TRBJ2-7 - TRBV29-1 CSVERGGQGYEQYF TGCAGCGTTGAAAGGGGCGGACAGGGCTACGAGCAGTACTTC
- TRBJ2-3 - TRBV30 CAWNGPGDTQYF TGTGCCTGGAATGGCCCCGGCGATACGCAGTATTTT
- TRBJ2-1 - TRBV4-2 CASSQEALASFNEQFF TGTGCCAGCAGCCAAGAGGCGCTAGCATCTTTTAATGAGCAGTTCTTC
- TRBJ2-1 - TRBV10-3 CAIGTASFYNEQFF TGTGCCATCGGTACGGCTAGCTTTTACAATGAGCAGTTCTTC
- TRBJ2-5 few TRBV9 CASSATGTRETQYF TGTGCCAGCAGCGCAACCGGGACAAGAGAGACCCAGTACTTC
TRBD1 TRBJ1-2 few TRBV7-2 CASSLDIGQGGYTF TGTGCCAGCAGCTTGGACATAGGACAGGGTGGCTACACCTTC
- TRBJ2-2 - TRBV6-1 CASSDIANTGELFF TGTGCCAGCAGTGACATTGCGAACACCGGGGAGCTGTTTTTT
TRBD1 TRBJ2-5 few TRBV5-1 CASSLAGGLKTQYF TGCGCCAGCAGCTTAGCAGGGGGTTTGAAGACCCAGTACTTC
- TRBJ1-2 - TRBV6-5 CASRNSANYGYTF TGTGCCAGCAGGAATTCAGCTAACTATGGCTACACCTTC
TRBD2 TRBJ2-3 - TRBV9 CASGASGTTDTQYF TGTGCCAGCGGAGCTAGCGGGACCACAGATACGCAGTATTTT
- TRBJ2-1 - TRBV30 CAWSVNRRDEQFF TGTGCCTGGAGTGTAAACAGGCGGGATGAGCAGTTCTTC
- TRBJ2-5 - TRBV27 CASSRRTSGQETQYF TGTGCCAGCAGTCGGCGGACGAGTGGCCAAGAGACCCAGTACTTC
- TRBJ2-2 few TRBV7-2 CASSPRAGELFF TGTGCCAGCAGCCCCCGGGCGGGGGAGCTGTTTTTT
- TRBJ2-7 - TRBV6-6 CASSTLSYEQYF TGTGCCAGCTCGACCCTCTCCTACGAGCAGTACTTC
- TRBJ2-6 - TRBV4-3 CASSQGYRANVLTF TGCGCCAGCAGCCAAGGTTACCGGGCCAACGTCCTGACTTTC
TRBD1 TRBJ2-1 few TRBV29-1 CSVTGAASYNEQFF TGCAGCGTTACAGGGGCCGCGTCCTACAATGAGCAGTTCTTC
- TRBJ2-5 few TRBV28 CASSPPGRQETQYF TGTGCCAGCAGCCCTCCGGGTAGGCAAGAGACCCAGTACTTC
- TRBJ2-3 - TRBV20-1 CSARYADTQYF TGCAGTGCTCGATATGCAGATACGCAGTATTTT
- TRBJ2-3 - TRBV2 CASRLGGTDTQYF TGTGCCAGCAGGCTGGGCGGTACAGATACGCAGTATTTT
TRBD1 TRBJ2-1 few TRBV30 CAWSADREYYNEQFF TGTGCCTGGAGCGCTGACAGGGAATACTACAATGAGCAGTTCTTC
- TRBJ2-1 - TRBV4-3 CASSQEGTGEQFF TGCGCCAGCAGCCAAGAGGGAACGGGGGAGCAGTTCTTC
TRBD2 TRBJ2-1 - TRBV7-2 CASSSGTSAYNEQFF TGTGCCAGCAGCTCCGGGACTAGCGCCTACAATGAGCAGTTCTTC
- TRBJ2-1 few TRBV6-6 CASSRDHEQFF TGTGCCAGCAGCCGGGATCATGAGCAGTTCTTC
- TRBJ2-1 few TRBV30 CAWTAPIAVTYNEQFF TGTGCCTGGACCGCCCCCATAGCGGTGACCTACAATGAGCAGTTCTTC
- TRBJ1-5 few TRBV5-6 CASSLDQGRGQPQHF TGTGCCAGCAGCTTGGATCAGGGTCGGGGCCAGCCCCAGCATTTT
TRBD1 TRBJ2-1 few TRBV5-4 CASSTRTGDNEQFF TGTGCCAGCAGCACCAGGACAGGAGACAATGAGCAGTTCTTC
TRBD2 TRBJ2-3 - TRBV18 CASSERSTSGRTDTQYF TGTGCCAGCTCAGAAAGGTCGACTAGCGGTCGCACAGATACGCAGTATTTT
- TRBJ1-1 few TRBV11-2 CASSLEYNTEAFF TGTGCCAGCAGCTTAGAGTACAACACTGAAGCTTTCTTT
- TRBJ2-5 few TRBV30 CAWTAGAGAQETQYF TGTGCCTGGACGGCAGGAGCCGGGGCACAAGAGACCCAGTACTTC
- TRBJ2-2 - TRBV25-1 CASSKGAGTGELFF TGTGCCAGCAGTAAAGGGGCTGGCACCGGGGAGCTGTTTTTT
- TRBJ2-1 - TRBV28 CASSLHGLNYNEQFF TGTGCCAGCAGCTTACACGGACTGAACTACAATGAGCAGTTCTTC
- TRBJ2-3 - TRBV29-1 CSVGGVRDTQYF TGCAGCGTTGGGGGGGTACGAGATACGCAGTATTTT
- TRBJ2-1 few TRBV20-1 CSAQLASEQFF TGCAGTGCCCAACTAGCTTCTGAGCAGTTCTTC
- TRBJ2-6 few TRBV7-9 CASSPHFGGSGANVLTF TGTGCCAGCAGCCCCCATTTCGGCGGCTCTGGGGCCAACGTCCTGACTTTC
TRBD1 TRBJ1-5 few TRBV29-1 CSVVSGGNNQPQHF TGCAGCGTTGTCTCAGGGGGGAACAATCAGCCCCAGCATTTT
- TRBJ2-3 - TRBV6-1 CASTRQDEADTQYF TGTGCCAGCACAAGACAGGACGAGGCAGATACGCAGTATTTT
- TRBJ1-1 few TRBV29-1 CSVGRGMNTEAFF TGCAGCGTGGGCAGGGGAATGAACACTGAAGCTTTCTTT
- TRBJ2-7 few TRBV19 CASSMGFGGEQYF TGTGCCAGTAGTATGGGTTTCGGGGGAGAGCAGTACTTC
TRBD1 TRBJ2-5 - TRBV27 CASHMRDRPKTQYF TGTGCCAGCCATATGCGGGACAGGCCAAAGACCCAGTACTTC
TRBD2 TRBJ2-5 - TRBV28 CASRRSPGSGSVTQYF TGTGCCAGCAGACGCTCCCCGGGTAGCGGGAGCGTGACCCAGTACTTC
- TRBJ2-5 - TRBV7-9 CASSRGDGTQYF TGTGCCAGCAGCCGGGGAGACGGGACCCAGTACTTC
- TRBJ2-1 - TRBV30 CAWSVRYNQQFF TGTGCCTGGAGTGTAAGGTACAATCAGCAGTTCTTC